The present TCR beta chain was sequenced within a study of T cell responses to AZD1222 COVID-19 vaccine. J lost 3 bases, V lost 5 bases, and 7 bases had no gene match. The CDR3 covers 16 residues. CDR1 is LNHNV and CDR2 is YYDKDF in the germline V gene (reference sequence). Findings and limits, study-wide: Across spike, vaccine-associated CD4 TCRs were found, dominant at 160-218 and 743-854. The study sampled repertoires only after the peak T cell response.

This table comes from immunoSEQ multiplex PCR, and its TCRdb copy is limited to in-frame clones, with some not included. The data hold roughly 120,000 clones, with 88% observed a single time. About this clone: Antigen specificity is unknown.

This sequence was found in an adult in good health. The source was peripheral blood, collected on day 0 of MenACWY control vaccination. The chain employs TRBV15 and TRBJ1-4; 9 positions agree with TRBD1. The CDR3 DNA is TGTGCCACCAGCCCCAGGACAGGGGCACCTAATGAAAAACTGTTTTTT. Amino acid sequence: CATSPRTGAPNEKLFF.